Below are 18 T cell receptor beta chains sequenced from a single sample in a study of response to subunit inactivated influenza vaccine (dated by TCRdb to the late 2010s). Library preparation used RT-PCR. The reads were generated on an Illumina HiSeq 2500. Using fastp trimming at Q25 and MiXCR clonotype assembly, TCRdb reanalyzed the public sequencing data and kept in-frame beta chains. Entries that share a CDR3 protein sequence are merged under the most common genes and DNA. The sample table records about 580,000 distinct CDR3 sequences; about 14% of these occur just once. Jointly, the top ten make up roughly 11% of the sample. The sample in question was PBMCs from blood, obtained about 11 days after vaccination. The source is a man aged 50 to 60 who received an inactivated influenza vaccine. Donor details come from another sample of the same person, matched by shared clones.

J is TRBJ2-2 and V is TRBV20-1; D is possibly TRBD2 (5 bases). The V end was cut by 3 bases, the J end by 5 bases, with 13 bases between. Germline CDR1 DFQATT, CDR2 SNEGSKA (reference sequence). The CDR3 runs 14 residues. For the CDR3, the DNA is TGCAGTGCTAGTAGGCTAGCTCGGACCGGGGAGCTGTTTTTT. This sequence encodes CSASRLARTGELFF.

The V call is TRBV20-1, the J call TRBJ2-4; TRBD1 might be the D (5 bases). CDR1 is DFQATT and CDR2 is SNEGSKA in the germline V gene (reference sequence). Trimming took 1 base from V and 1 from J, leaving 11 bases between them. The CDR3 extends over 15 amino acids. CDR3 nucleotide sequence: TGCAGTGCTAGAGTGTCAGGGCTCGCCAAAAACATTCAGTACTTC. Amino acid sequence: CSARVSGLAKNIQYF.

V usage is TRBV5-1 and J usage is TRBJ2-1; 8 positions match TRBD1. CDR3 length equals 13 residues. Germline V CDR1 and CDR2: SGHRS, YFSETQ. The V and J ends lost 0 bases and 10 bases, in that order; junction bases with no gene match: 3. The CDR3, as DNA: TGCGCCAGCAGCTTGGCCGACAGGGGAGAGCAGTTCTTC. Amino acids: CASSLADRGEQFF.

This clonotype showed up just a few times. V and J are TRBV20-1 and TRBJ1-2, with a possible D match to TRBD1 (5 bases). Trimming stripped 1 base from V and 9 bases from J, with 15 bases between. Germline lookup yields CDR1 DFQATT and CDR2 SNEGSKA (reference sequence). This CDR3 is 13 amino acids long. The CDR3 reads CSARVGRQDRYTF. As DNA, the CDR3 is TGCAGTGCTAGAGTGGGGCGGCAGGACCGCTACACCTTC.

This clonotype was counted many times. The rearrangement links TRBV2 to TRBJ2-1, with D perhaps given as TRBD1 or TRBD2 (7 bases each). Germline values: CDR1 SNHLY, CDR2 FYNNEI. The CDR3 is 15 amino acids. Trimming left V 6 bases short and J 2 bases short, with 14 bases between. CDR3 loop: CASSAGGGAYNEQFF. The CDR3, as DNA: TGTGCCAGCAGCGCAGGGGGGGGCGCCTACAATGAGCAGTTCTTC. Full variable domain (remainder filled in from reference TRBV2 and TRBJ2-1): EPEVTQTPSHQVTQMGQEVILRCVPISNHLYFYWYRQILGQKVEFLVSFYNNEISEKSEIFDDQFSVERPDGSNFTLKIRSTKLEDSAMYFCASSAGGGAYNEQFFGPGTRLTVL.

V is TRBV4-1 and J is TRBJ2-7, with TRBD1 as a possible D gene (5 bases). CDR1 and CDR2 from the germline V gene are MGHRA and YSYEKL. Trimming took 8 bases from V and 3 from J, leaving 17 bases between them. There are 14 residues in the CDR3. CDR3 sequence reads: CASPKSDKLYEQYF. In nucleotides, the CDR3 is TGCGCCAGCCCTAAGTCGGACAAACTCTACGAGCAGTACTTC.

The V and J genes are TRBV11-2 and TRBJ2-6, with D perhaps TRBD1 (6 bases). Germline assignment: CDR1 SGHAT and CDR2 FQNNGV. Trimming took off 3 bases at V and 0 bases at J, with 21 bases between the two ends. The CDR3 loop spans 20 amino acids. CDR3 sequence reads: CASSFQGSGTPSSGANVLTF. Here the CDR3 DNA reads TGTGCCAGCAGCTTCCAGGGGTCCGGGACACCCTCCTCTGGGGCCAACGTCCTGACTTTC.

This clonotype was observed a few times. The V gene is TRBV3-1, the J gene TRBJ2-2, with 10 nucleotides matching TRBD2. From germline, CDR1 is LGHDT and CDR2 YNNKEL (reference sequence). Unmatched junction bases numbered 6, after V lost 1 base and J lost 4 bases. This CDR3 is 17 amino acids long. CDR3 DNA sequence: TGTGCCAGCAGCCAAGCAAGGGGACTAGCGAGCACCGGGGAGCTGTTTTTT. This encodes CASSQARGLASTGELFF.

This clonotype has just a few counts. The chain has TRBV4-2 and TRBJ2-5; D possibly corresponds to TRBD1 (5 bases). Germline lookup yields CDR1 LGHNA and CDR2 YNFKEQ. CDR3 length: 15 residues. V lost 0 bases to trimming and J lost 4 bases, with 12 bases between them. The CDR3 is CASSQDRQGAETQYF. CDR3 nucleotides: TGTGCCAGCAGCCAAGATCGGCAGGGTGCAGAGACCCAGTACTTC.

The rearrangement links TRBV15 to TRBJ1-5; D gene unclear. This CDR3 has 14 amino acids. The germline V gene has CDR1 LNHNV and CDR2 YYDKDF (reference sequence). V lost 7 bases to trimming and J lost 0 bases, with 10 bases between them. The DNA of the CDR3 is TGTGCCACCAATTCCCTAAATAGCAATCAGCCCCAGCATTTT. This encodes CATNSLNSNQPQHF. The whole variable domain, filled in from reference TRBV15 and TRBJ1-5, reads DAMVIQNPRYQVTQFGKPVTLSCSQTLNHNVMYWYQQKSSQAPKLLFHYYDKDFNNEADTPDNFQSRRPNTSFCFLDIRSPGLGDTAMYLCATNSLNSNQPQHFGDGTRLSIL.

This clonotype was picked up many times. The chain employs TRBV12-3 or TRBV12-4 and TRBJ2-1; D not certain. CDR3 length: 11 amino acids. V shed 6 bases and J shed 5 bases, with 5 bases lying between them. The CDR3 spells CASSSNNEQFF. The CDR3 DNA reads TGTGCCAGCAGCTCAAACAATGAGCAGTTCTTC.

In its sample, this clonotype was seen many times. The chain combines TRBV10-3 with TRBJ1-1; D unclear. V shed 4 bases and J shed 3 bases, with 12 bases lying between them. Germline-derived CDR1 and CDR2 are ENHRY and SYGVKD. The CDR3 runs to 14 residues. CDR3 in DNA: TGTGCCATCAGTGGGAGAGGGTTAGACACTGAAGCTTTCTTT. Translating gives CAISGRGLDTEAFF.

In its sample, this clonotype was seen a few times. The chain employs TRBV11-2 and TRBJ2-1, with 8 positions matching TRBD2. The CDR3 sequence is 16 residues long. Germline-derived CDR1 and CDR2 are SGHAT and FQNNGV. V trimming: 1 base; J trimming: 7 bases; junction bases outside the gene matches: 9. As DNA, the CDR3 is TGTGCCAGCAGCTTAGTTGGCCGGGGGGGTGGGAATGAGCAGTTCTTC. Protein product: CASSLVGRGGGNEQFF.

This clonotype came up a few times. J is TRBJ2-1 and V is TRBV5-1; D is ambiguous. From germline, CDR1 is SGHRS and CDR2 YFSETQ. The CDR3 length is 16 residues. V was trimmed by 0 bases and J by 5 bases, leaving 15 bases between them. In DNA form, the CDR3 reads TGCGCCAGCAGCTTGGAGGTCTTTGGTGGGAACAATGAGCAGTTCTTC. Protein sequence: CASSLEVFGGNNEQFF.

The chain recombines TRBV10-3 with TRBJ2-1; D not resolved. The germline CDR1 and CDR2 sequences are ENHRY and SYGVKD. This CDR3 has 12 amino acids. V was trimmed by 4 bases and J by 5 bases, leaving 6 bases between them. CDR3 region: CAISVSNNEQFF. The DNA of the CDR3 is TGTGCCATCAGTGTATCGAACAATGAGCAGTTCTTC.

This clonotype was recorded many times. V and J are TRBV5-1 and TRBJ2-5, with 13 bases aligning to TRBD2. The CDR3 runs to 18 residues. Unmatched junction bases numbered 8, after V lost 0 bases and J lost 3 bases. Germline V gene data show CDR1 as SGHRS and CDR2 as YFSETQ. The CDR3 spells CASSLANQGTSGKETQYF. The CDR3 bases are TGCGCCAGCAGCTTGGCCAATCAGGGGACTAGCGGGAAAGAGACCCAGTACTTC.

About this clonotype itself: With a much larger clone just one base away, this may be a read error. The CDR3 nucleotides read TGTGCCAGCAGGATGACAGATACGCAGTATTTT. Protein: CASRMTDTQYF. The rearrangement joins TRBV6-2 or TRBV6-3 to TRBJ2-3; D gene unclear. V gave up 6 bases and J gave up 3 bases, with 4 bases separating them. Germline CDR1 and CDR2: MNHEY and SVGEGT. This CDR3 comprises 11 residues.

This chain uses TRBV4-2 with TRBJ2-5, with 8 bases that match TRBD2. The J segment lost 7 bases and the V segment lost 1 base, leaving 11 bases of the junction unmatched. This CDR3 spans 16 amino acids. CDR1 LGHNA and CDR2 YNFKEQ come from the germline V gene. CDR3 sequence (DNA): TGTGCCAGCAGCCAAGGGTCTTCGGGGGGGGCAGGGACCCAGTACTTC. Its translation: CASSQGSSGGAGTQYF.